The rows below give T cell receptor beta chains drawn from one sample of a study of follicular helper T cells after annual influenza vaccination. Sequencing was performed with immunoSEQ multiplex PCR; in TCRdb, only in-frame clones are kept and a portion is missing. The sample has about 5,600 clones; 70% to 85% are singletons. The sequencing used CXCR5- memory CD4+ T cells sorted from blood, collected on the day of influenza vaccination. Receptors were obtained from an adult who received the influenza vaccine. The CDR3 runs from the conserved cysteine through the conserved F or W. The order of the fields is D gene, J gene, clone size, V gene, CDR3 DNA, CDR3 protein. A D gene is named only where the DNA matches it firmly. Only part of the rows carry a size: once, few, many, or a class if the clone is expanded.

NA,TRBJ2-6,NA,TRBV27,TGTGCCAGCAGTTCAAGGATCCTCCCTCTCTCTGGGGCCAACGTCCTGACTTTC,CASSSRILPLSGANVLTF
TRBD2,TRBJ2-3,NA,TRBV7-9,TGTGCCAGCAGCTTTCAGCGGGGGAACACAGATACGCAGTATTTT,CASSFQRGNTDTQYF
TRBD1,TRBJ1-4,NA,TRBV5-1,TGCGCCAGCAGCCCATCGGACAGGGCTGAAAAACTGTTTTTT,CASSPSDRAEKLFF
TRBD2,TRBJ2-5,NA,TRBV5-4,TGTGCCAGCAGCTTGGAGAGGGTAGCGGGGGCCGAGACCCAGTACTTC,CASSLERVAGAETQYF
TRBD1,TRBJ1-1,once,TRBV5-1,TGCGCCAGCAGCCTGGACAGGGGAGAAGCTTTCTTT,CASSLDRGEAFF
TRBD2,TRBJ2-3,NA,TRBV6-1,TGTGCCAGCAGTGAAAGCAGCGGGAGGACAGATACGCAGTATTTT,CASSESSGRTDTQYF
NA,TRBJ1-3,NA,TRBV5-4,TGTGCCAGCAGCTTTAACAGTGGAAACACCATATATTTT,CASSFNSGNTIYF
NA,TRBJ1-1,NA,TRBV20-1,TGCAGTGCGGTGAAGGACACTGAAGCTTTCTTT,CSAVKDTEAFF
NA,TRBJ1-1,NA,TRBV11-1,TGTGCCAGCAGCTTAGGACACGCGAACACTGAAGCTTTCTTT,CASSLGHANTEAFF
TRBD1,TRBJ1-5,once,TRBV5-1,TGCGCCAGCAGCTTGGAGGGGGCTCAGCCCCAGCATTTT,CASSLEGAQPQHF
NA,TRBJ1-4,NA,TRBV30,TGTGCCTGGAGTCCCTTGAGGGCCTCCGCAAAACTGTTTTTT,CAWSPLRASAKLFF
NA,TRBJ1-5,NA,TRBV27,TGTGCCAGCAGTGTCCCCGCGAGGAGGGGGGGAAGCAATCAGCCCCAGCATTTT,CASSVPARRGGSNQPQHF
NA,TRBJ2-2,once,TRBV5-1,TGCGCCAGCAGCTTGGTGGGTATAGCCGACACCGGGGAGCTGTTTTTT,CASSLVGIADTGELFF
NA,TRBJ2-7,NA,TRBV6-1,TGTGCCAGCGGCAGGGACACAAGTTCCTACGAGCAGTACTTC,CASGRDTSSYEQYF
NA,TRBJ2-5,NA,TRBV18,TGTGCCAGCTCAGGCGGGACAGCTAATCTCGGGCCACACTTC,CASSGGTANLGPHF
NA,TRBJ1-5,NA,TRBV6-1,TGTGCCAGCAGTGACCGTTGGACCCTCTCGGGCAATCAGCCCCAGCATTTT,CASSDRWTLSGNQPQHF
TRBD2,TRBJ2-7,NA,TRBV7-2,TGTGCCAGCAGCTTAGGCGGGAGGGAGACTGGCTGGCACGAGCAGTACTTC,CASSLGGRETGWHEQYF
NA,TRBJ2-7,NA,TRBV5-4,TGTGCCAGCAGCTCAACCCCCGGGACAAGCCTGTACGAGCAGTACTTC,CASSSTPGTSLYEQYF
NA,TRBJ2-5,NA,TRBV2,TGTGCCAGCAGTGAGGCAGGTCAAGAGACCCAGTACTTC,CASSEAGQETQYF
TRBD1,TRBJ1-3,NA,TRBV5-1,TGCGCCAGCAGCACAGGGACAGAAACTGGAAACACCATATATTTT,CASSTGTETGNTIYF
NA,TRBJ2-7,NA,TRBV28,TGTGCCAGCACCTCGAGAAACAGCAACTACGAGCAGTACTTC,CASTSRNSNYEQYF
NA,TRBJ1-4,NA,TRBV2,TGTGCCAGCGTTCCTTTGGGGGGCGCCTCGGGAGAAAAACTGTTTTTT,CASVPLGGASGEKLFF
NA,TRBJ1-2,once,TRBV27,TGTGCCAGCAGTTTAGCAGGTCGTGGTAACTATGGCTACACCTTC,CASSLAGRGNYGYTF
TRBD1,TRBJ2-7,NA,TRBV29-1,TGCAGCGTTGGCGCGAGGACAGGGGCCTACGAGCAGTACTTC,CSVGARTGAYEQYF
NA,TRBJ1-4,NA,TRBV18,TGTGCCAGCTCACCAATGACGGCAGGGAATAATGAAAAACTGTTTTTT,CASSPMTAGNNEKLFF
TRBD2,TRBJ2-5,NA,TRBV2,TGTGCCAGCAGCGTCCTAGCGGGAGAGACCCAGTACTTC,CASSVLAGETQYF
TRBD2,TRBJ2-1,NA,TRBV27,TGTGCCAGCAGTACGGGGCCCGGGAGGGCCTACAATGAGCAGTTCTTC,CASSTGPGRAYNEQFF
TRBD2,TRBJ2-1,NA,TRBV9,TGTGCCAGCAGCGTAGCTGCACTAGCGGGGGGCAATGAGCAGTTCTTC,CASSVAALAGGNEQFF
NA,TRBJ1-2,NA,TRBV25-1,TGTGCCAGCAGTGACAAGGGACCTCACTATGGCTACACCTTC,CASSDKGPHYGYTF
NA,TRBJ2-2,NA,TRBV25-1,TGTGCCAGCAGGGGGACCAGCGCTACGAACACCGGGGAGCTGTTTTTT,CASRGTSATNTGELFF
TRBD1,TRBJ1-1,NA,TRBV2,TGTGCCAGCAGGACCCGGGAGGGGAGGGGGCGCGGAACTGAAGCTTTCTTT,CASRTREGRGRGTEAFF
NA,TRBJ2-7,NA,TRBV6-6,TGTGCCAGCAGTTATGGTCTTACCTACGAGCAGTACTTC,CASSYGLTYEQYF
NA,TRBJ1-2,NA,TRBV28,TGTGCCAGCAGTGCAGGGACCGCGGGGATGAGAAGCTACACCTTC,CASSAGTAGMRSYTF
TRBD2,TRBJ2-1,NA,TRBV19,TGTGCCAGTAGGGCCGCCTCCGGGGGGAGCTCCTACAATGAGCAGTTCTTC,CASRAASGGSSYNEQFF
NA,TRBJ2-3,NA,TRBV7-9,TGTGCCAGCAGCTTTAAGGGCCCGGGACGGGGCACAGATACGCAGTATTTT,CASSFKGPGRGTDTQYF
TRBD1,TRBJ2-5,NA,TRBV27,TGTGCCAGTCGGACAGGACAAGAGACCCAGTACTTC,CASRTGQETQYF
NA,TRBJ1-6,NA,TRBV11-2,TGTGCCACCCGAAAAGTAGGGTCTCCACCCCTCCACTTT,CATRKVGSPPLHF
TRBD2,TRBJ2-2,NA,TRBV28,TGTGCCAGCAGTCCGCCTCTAGCGGCTAACACCGGGGAGCTGTTTTTT,CASSPPLAANTGELFF
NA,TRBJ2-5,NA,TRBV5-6,TGTGCCAGCAGCTGGAGGGGCAGGGGGACGCCCGGGGAGACCCAGTACTTC,CASSWRGRGTPGETQYF
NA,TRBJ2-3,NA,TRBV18,TGTGCCAGCTCACCAGCGACTGGTTTTGGATCAGATACGCAGTATTTT,CASSPATGFGSDTQYF
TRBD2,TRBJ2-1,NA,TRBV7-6,TGTGCCAGCAGCTACACTAGCGGGGCCGACGGTGAGCAGTTCTTC,CASSYTSGADGEQFF
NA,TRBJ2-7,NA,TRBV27,TGTGCCAGCAGTAGGGGTGGGGGATACGAGCAGTACTTC,CASSRGGGYEQYF
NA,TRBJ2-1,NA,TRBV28,TGTGCCAGCAGTTCGGAGGGGGGAGCGATCTTC,CASSSEGGAIF
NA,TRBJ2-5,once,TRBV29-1,TGCAGCGGCAGACCCCGGGACGCACAAGAGACCCAGTACTTC,CSGRPRDAQETQYF
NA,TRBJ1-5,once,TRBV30,TGTGCCTGGAGTCGGGACAGCAATCAGCCCCAGCATTTT,CAWSRDSNQPQHF
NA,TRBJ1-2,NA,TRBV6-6,TGTGCCAGCAGTTTAGCCGGGCCCCATGGCTACACCTTC,CASSLAGPHGYTF
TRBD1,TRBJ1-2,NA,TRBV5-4,TGTGCCAGCAGCTTGACAGGGGGCGATGGCTACACCTTC,CASSLTGGDGYTF
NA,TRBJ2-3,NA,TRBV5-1,TGCGCCAGCAGCTTGAACGGGCCCGATACGCAGTATTTT,CASSLNGPDTQYF
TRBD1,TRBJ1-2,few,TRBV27,TGTGCCAGCAGTTTCCGAGAACAGGGGCGAAGAGGCTACACCTTC,CASSFREQGRRGYTF
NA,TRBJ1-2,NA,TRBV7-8,TGTGCCAGCAGCTTAGCGGTTGACTATGGCTACACCTTC,CASSLAVDYGYTF
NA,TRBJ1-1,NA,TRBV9,TGTGCCAGCAGCGTAGCTTCAGGGATGAACACTGAAGCTTTCTTT,CASSVASGMNTEAFF
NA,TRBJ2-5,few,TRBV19,TGTGCCAGTGCACGGACAGTTAAGGAGACCCAGTACTTC,CASARTVKETQYF
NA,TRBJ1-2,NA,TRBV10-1,TGCGCCAGCAGTGAGTCTCACTTGGGGAGGAACTATGGCTACACCTTC,CASSESHLGRNYGYTF
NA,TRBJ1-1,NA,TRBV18,TGTGCCAGCTCACCAGAGGATGGCACTGAAGCTTTCTTT,CASSPEDGTEAFF
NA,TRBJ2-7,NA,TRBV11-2,TGTGCCAGCAGCTTAGTCGCGACTCCTCTTTTCCCCTACGAGCAGTACTTC,CASSLVATPLFPYEQYF
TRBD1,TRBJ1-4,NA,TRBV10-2,TGCGCCAGCAGTGGGGAGGGGGCCTTAGTTGAAAAACTGTTTTTT,CASSGEGALVEKLFF
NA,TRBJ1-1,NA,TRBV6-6,TGTGCCAGCAGTTACATGAACACTGAAGCTTTCTTT,CASSYMNTEAFF
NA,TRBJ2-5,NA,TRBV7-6,TGTGCCAGCAGCCAGGGACGGCAAGAGACCCAGTACTTC,CASSQGRQETQYF